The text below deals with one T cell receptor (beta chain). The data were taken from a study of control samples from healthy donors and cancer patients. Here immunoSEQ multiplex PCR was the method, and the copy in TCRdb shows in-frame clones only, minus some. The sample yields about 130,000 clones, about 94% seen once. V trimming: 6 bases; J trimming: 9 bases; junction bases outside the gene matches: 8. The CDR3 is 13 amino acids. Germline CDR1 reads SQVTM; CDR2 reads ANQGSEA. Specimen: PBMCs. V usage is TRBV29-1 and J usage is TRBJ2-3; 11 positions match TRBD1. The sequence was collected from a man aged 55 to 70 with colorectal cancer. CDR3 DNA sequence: TGCAGCGTCGCAGGACAGGGGGCGCGCACGCAGTATTTT. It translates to CSVAGQGARTQYF.